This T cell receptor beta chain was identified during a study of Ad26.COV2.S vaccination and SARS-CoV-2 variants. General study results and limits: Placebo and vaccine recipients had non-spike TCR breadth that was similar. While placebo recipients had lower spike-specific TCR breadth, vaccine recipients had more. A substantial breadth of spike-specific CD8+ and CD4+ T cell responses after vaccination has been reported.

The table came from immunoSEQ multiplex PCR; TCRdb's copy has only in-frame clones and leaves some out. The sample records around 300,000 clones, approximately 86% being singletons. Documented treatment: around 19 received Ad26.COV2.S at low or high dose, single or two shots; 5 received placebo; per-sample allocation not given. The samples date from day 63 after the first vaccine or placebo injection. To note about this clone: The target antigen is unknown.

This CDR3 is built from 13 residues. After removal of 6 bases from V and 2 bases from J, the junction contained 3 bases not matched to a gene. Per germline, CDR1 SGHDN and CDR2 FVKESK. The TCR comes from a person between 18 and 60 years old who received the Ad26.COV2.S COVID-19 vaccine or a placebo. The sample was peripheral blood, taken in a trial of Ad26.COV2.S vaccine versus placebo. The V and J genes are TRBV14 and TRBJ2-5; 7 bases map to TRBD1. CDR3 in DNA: TGTGCCAGCAGGAGGGGGCTACAAGAGACCCAGTACTTC. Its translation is CASRRGLQETQYF.